Listed here are 23 T cell receptor beta chains from one sample, sequenced in a study of CD8 T cells in Susac syndrome. Random hexamers primed reverse transcription of about 0.45 to 1 ug RNA. In TCRdb, the immunoSEQ multiplex PCR reads were re-called with MiXCR into one record per CDR3 protein. This sample has approximately 130,000 distinct CDR3 sequences; 91% occur once, and the top ten carry roughly 0.25%. Sequencing used CD8+ T cells from PBMCs. The receptors shown here come from a human donor with multiple sclerosis.

The chain couples TRBV6-6 to TRBJ2-7, with 7 bases lining up with TRBD2. Germline assignment: CDR1 MNHNY and CDR2 SVGAGI (reference sequence). This CDR3 region has 13 residues. V gave up 2 bases and J gave up 4 bases; unmatched junction bases: 2. CDR3 nucleotides: TGTGCCAGCAGTTACGCGGGAGAATACGAGCAGTACTTC. Protein sequence: CASSYAGEYEQYF.

This chain connects TRBV9 to TRBJ2-1; TRBD2 agrees at 7 bases. CDR1 SGDLS and CDR2 YYNGEE come from the germline V gene. The CDR3 sequence is 14 residues long. The J segment lost 4 bases and the V segment lost 4 bases, leaving 5 bases of the junction unmatched. CDR3 nucleotide sequence: TGTGCCAGCAGCAAGTGGGAGGGGTACAATGAGCAGTTCTTC. Protein sequence: CASSKWEGYNEQFF.

The rearrangement joins TRBV5-6 to TRBJ2-7, with D unclear. Germline V gene data show CDR1 as SGHDT and CDR2 as YYEEEE. V was shortened by 2 bases and J by 3 bases, with 9 bases between the two germline ends. The CDR3 is 13 residues long. The CDR3 spells CASSFGDFYEQYF. The CDR3 DNA sequence: TGTGCCAGCAGCTTTGGAGACTTCTACGAGCAGTACTTC.

A few counts support this clonotype. The V call is TRBV6-1, the J call TRBJ2-7; D is undetermined. Germline assignment: CDR1 MNHNS and CDR2 SASEGT. The CDR3 loop spans 15 amino acids. Between the trimmed V and J ends, which lost 5 bases and 2 bases, there was a span of 16 bases. CDR3 sequence: CASSYDAALPYEQYF. The CDR3 DNA reads TGTGCCAGCAGTTACGATGCGGCTCTGCCCTACGAGCAGTACTTC.

Only one count was recorded for this clonotype. The chain couples TRBV12-3 or TRBV12-4 to TRBJ2-5; 10 positions agree with TRBD1. This CDR3 contains 16 residues. The J segment lost 1 base and the V segment lost 5 bases, leaving 7 bases of the junction unmatched. The CDR3 loop is CASSIRQGASQETQYF. The CDR3, as DNA: TGTGCCAGCAGTATCCGACAGGGGGCTAGCCAAGAGACCCAGTACTTC.

On this clonotype: The junction departs from germline at one end; a sequencing error may be responsible. The chain uses TRBV4-3 and TRBJ1-2; weak D call: TRBD1 (5 bases). Germline loops: CDR1 LGHNA, CDR2 YSLEER. This CDR3 is 15 amino acids long. CDR3 region: CASSQDRGRGTVRSF. The DNA of the CDR3 is TGCGCCAGCAGCCAAGATAGGGGAAGGGGAACGGTTAGGTCCTTC.

The chain carries TRBV5-1 and TRBJ2-1; 7 nucleotides agree with TRBD2. Looked up from germline, CDR1 is SGHRS and CDR2 is YFSETQ. The V and J ends lost 5 bases and 3 bases, in that order; junction bases with no gene match: 5. This CDR3 comprises 14 residues. This CDR3 is CASRSSGDYNEQFF. CDR3 DNA: TGCGCCAGCAGGTCTAGCGGAGACTACAATGAGCAGTTCTTC.

The chain has TRBV4-3 and TRBJ2-7, with TRBD2 matching over 7 bases. Germline V gene sequence: CDR1 LGHNA, CDR2 YSLEER. Trimming removed 0 bases from V and 1 base from J; junction bases left unmatched: 3. This CDR3 has 15 amino acids. The CDR3 region is CASSQDLADSYEQYF. In DNA, the CDR3 is TGCGCCAGCAGCCAAGATCTAGCGGATTCCTACGAGCAGTACTTC.

The V call is TRBV11-3, the J call TRBJ2-3, with TRBD2 identical over 11 bases. Germline assignment: CDR1 SGHNT and CDR2 YENEEA. The CDR3 length is 15 residues. Trimming at V came to 5 bases and at J to 6 bases, leaving 7 bases not matched to a gene. The DNA for the CDR3 is TGTGCCAGCAGCCCCCGGACTAGCGGGCAGGATACGCAGTATTTT. It codes for CASSPRTSGQDTQYF.

The chain is built from TRBV19 and TRBJ2-7, with 11 bases aligning to TRBD2. CDR1 LNHDA and CDR2 SQIVND come from the germline V gene (reference sequence). The CDR3 covers 15 residues. J was trimmed by 3 bases and V by 5 bases; bases with no gene match: 6. CDR3 coding DNA: TGTGCCAGTAGTGCATCGGGACTAGCGGACTACGAGCAGTACTTC. As protein: CASSASGLADYEQYF.

The count of this clonotype is one. The chain joins TRBV12-3 or TRBV12-4 to TRBJ1-1; D unresolved. V lost 3 bases, J lost 4 bases, and 15 bases lay in between. This CDR3 has 15 amino acids. Here the CDR3 DNA reads TGTGCCAGCAGTTTGCTGGGTGAGGGCGCCACTGAAGCTTTCTTT. The encoded protein is CASSLLGEGATEAFF.

The rearrangement uses TRBV27 and TRBJ2-7, with D perhaps matching TRBD1 or TRBD2 (5 bases each). The ends were cut back, 5 bases at V and 6 bases at J, with 17 bases in the middle. The CDR3 is 14 amino acids. Germline V lookup: CDR1 MNHEY, CDR2 SMNVEV (reference sequence). The CDR3 coding sequence is TGTGCCAGCAGTCCACCGGGATCCGGGGCCGAGCAGTACTTC. It is translated as CASSPPGSGAEQYF.

This CDR3 reads CASSPGLLTGELFF. The CDR3 nucleotides are TGTGCCAGCAGTCCGGGACTCCTCACCGGGGAGCTGTTTTTT. The chain carries TRBV12-3 or TRBV12-4 and TRBJ2-2, with D maybe TRBD2 (6 bases). The CDR3 has 14 amino acids. Trimming cost V 5 bases and J 4 bases, with 11 bases left between them.

The chain is built from TRBV11-2 and TRBJ2-7; D gene uncertain. CDR1 and CDR2 (germline): SGHAT, FQNNGV. Trimming took off 2 bases at V and 6 bases at J, with 8 bases between the two ends. This CDR3 has 12 amino acids. The CDR3 coding sequence is TGTGCCAGCAGCTTAAGGAGTTTCGAGCAGTACTTC. Amino acids: CASSLRSFEQYF.

This clonotype was observed once. The chain carries TRBV28 and TRBJ2-3, with D perhaps assigned TRBD1 or TRBD2 (5 bases each). The CDR3 is 17 residues long. Per germline, CDR1 MDHEN and CDR2 SYDVKM. V dropped 7 bases and J dropped 0 bases, with 20 bases sitting between them. In DNA, the CDR3 is TGTGCCAGCACCCCCGTCCGGGGCAGGAGGAGCACAGATACGCAGTATTTT. This translates into CASTPVRGRRSTDTQYF.

The chain joins TRBV15 to TRBJ2-4, with a tentative D call TRBD1 (5 bases). Germline V gene sequence: CDR1 LNHNV, CDR2 YYDKDF (reference sequence). The CDR3 has 15 residues. Trimming removed 7 bases at V and 0 bases at J, with 13 bases between. The CDR3 sequence is CATTDSTLAKNIQYF. CDR3 nucleotides: TGTGCCACCACCGACAGTACCCTAGCCAAAAACATTCAGTACTTC. Filled out from reference TRBV15 and TRBJ2-4, the complete variable domain reads DAMVIQNPRYQVTQFGKPVTLSCSQTLNHNVMYWYQQKSSQAPKLLFHYYDKDFNNEADTPDNFQSRRPNTSFCFLDIRSPGLGDTAMYLCATTDSTLAKNIQYFGAGTRLSVL.

This chain connects TRBV25-1 to TRBJ1-4; D not certain. From germline, CDR1 is MGHDK and CDR2 SYGVNS. V was shortened by 5 bases and J by 6 bases, with 16 bases between the two germline ends. The CDR3 extends over 15 amino acids. CDR3 residues: CASSFWENHDEKLFF. In DNA, the CDR3 is TGTGCCAGCAGTTTCTGGGAAAACCACGATGAAAAACTGTTTTTT.

The rearrangement links TRBV5-1 to TRBJ2-7, with 10 bases aligning to TRBD1. J was trimmed by 2 bases and V by 4 bases; bases with no gene match: 3. Germline CDR1 is SGHRS and CDR2 is YFSETQ. This CDR3 is 14 amino acids long. The CDR3, as DNA: TGCGCCAGCAGCGAGGGACAGGGGCCCTACGAGCAGTACTTC. It yields the protein CASSEGQGPYEQYF.

The V call is TRBV27, the J call TRBJ2-2; D remains ambiguous. The germline V gene has CDR1 MNHEY and CDR2 SMNVEV (reference sequence). The CDR3 consists of 14 residues. V lost 8 bases and J 6 bases, leaving 16 bases between the germline ends. CDR3 in DNA: TGTGCCAGCTCCCTTACTGTTAAGGCCGGGGAGCTGTTTTTT. It encodes CASSLTVKAGELFF.

V usage is TRBV6-5 and J usage is TRBJ1-1; tentatively, D is TRBD1 (6 bases). V was shortened by 4 bases and J by 7 bases, with 13 bases between the two germline ends. The CDR3 runs 13 residues. Germline-derived CDR1 and CDR2 are MNHEY and SVGAGI. CDR3 amino acids: CASSLIRGDEAFF. The DNA for the CDR3 is TGTGCCAGCAGTTTGATCAGGGGCGATGAAGCTTTCTTT.

The chain employs TRBV28 and TRBJ2-2; possibly TRBD2 for D (7 bases). Trimming removed 2 bases from V and 7 bases from J, with 11 bases in between. CDR1 is MDHEN, CDR2 SYDVKM, per germline. This CDR3 region has 14 residues. CDR3 loop: CASSLIGGDGELFF. CDR3 coding DNA: TGTGCCAGCAGTTTAATAGGGGGGGACGGGGAGCTGTTTTTT.

V gene TRBV5-1 combines with J gene TRBJ2-7, with TRBD1 identical over 8 bases. The CDR3 runs 15 residues. The V segment lost 5 bases and the J segment 5 bases; nucleotides outside the gene matches: 12. Germline V gene sequence: CDR1 SGHRS, CDR2 YFSETQ. The CDR3: CASSITGTGRNEQYF. As DNA, the CDR3 is TGCGCCAGCAGTATAACGGGGACAGGTAGGAACGAGCAGTACTTC.

V gene TRBV7-9 combines with J gene TRBJ2-2; no definite D call. The CDR3 has 12 amino acids. V was cut by 4 bases and J by 4 bases, with 4 bases left in between. Looked up from germline, CDR1 is SEHNR and CDR2 is FQNEAQ (reference sequence). For the CDR3, the DNA is TGTGCCAGCAGCTCCTCCACCGGGGAGCTGTTTTTT. As protein: CASSSSTGELFF.